A single T cell receptor beta chain is shown here with its context. This clonotype was seen ten or more times. The antigen it binds to is not known. No much larger clone is present one base from it, and per-base qualities are unavailable. Trimming takes 0 bases from V and 4 bases from J, and the germline ends sit 10 bases apart. Inclusive of the bounding cysteine and phenylalanine, the CDR3 is 15 residues long. The entry retains the CDR3 DNA only, 45 bases that are in frame from base 1. CDR1 and CDR2 are drawn from the germline V gene (reference sequence): SGHNT, YYREEE. The sample is drawn from a study of T-cell reconstitution after alpha-beta-depleted transplantation in children (dated by TCRdb to 2016 to 2017). Background on the whole study: T-cell immune reconstitution after TCRalphabeta/CD19-depleted allogeneic hematopoietic cell transplantation in children was quantitatively tracked in the study by means of TCR repertoire profiling.

Library method: PCR. Instrument on record: Illumina HiSeq 2500. TCR libraries were prepared with molecular barcoding, using unique molecular identifiers to normalize TCRbeta repertoire quantification. Through fastp at Q25 and MiXCR, TCRdb rebuilt clones from the public reads, retaining in-frame beta chains. Each CDR3 protein gets just one entry, which takes the most common genes and DNA from the rows behind it. The sample records around 200,000 distinct CDR3 sequences, approximately 8.4% of which are singletons. Together, the top ten hold roughly a third of the sample. In the paper's terms, the treatment or condition label means: allogeneic hematopoietic cell transplantation with graft depleted of TCRalphabeta T cells and CD19 B cells. Transplant recipients were children who received TCRalphabeta/CD19-depleted allogeneic hematopoietic cell grafts. Overall study outcomes, separate from this receptor: Hyperexpanded clone frequencies declined over subsequent months; after one year, T-cell counts and TCRbeta diversity were mostly attributed to newly produced T cells. Apparently early alphabetaT-cell count recovery about two months after transplant reportedly relied on only several hundred rapidly expanded clones derived from non-depleted graft cells. In some patients, high TCRbeta diversity at day 60 was attributed to recipient T cells and intrathymic progenitors that had survived conditioning.

The V gene is TRBV5-4 and the J gene is TRBJ2-2, with the D gene too uncertain to name. This sample comprised PBMCs, mostly from graft donor cells, obtained 360 days after TCRalphabeta/CD19-depleted stem cell transplant. The receptor was isolated from a male patient aged 2-9 years who had a stem cell transplant for acute myeloid leukemia, so the T cells may come from the graft donor. The CDR3 region reads CASSLVALTTGELFF. The sequenced DNA: TGTGCCAGCAGCTTGGTTGCCTTGACCACCGGGGAGCTGTTTTTT.